Described below is a single T cell receptor beta chain sequence and its context. These data originate in a study of OX40 agonist ivuxolimab in advanced cancers. Study information: Patients achieving partial responses numbered three: one hepatocellular carcinoma case and two cutaneous melanoma cases.

TCRdb's table, derived via immunoSEQ multiplex PCR, lists solely in-frame clones and lacks some. The sample carries approximately 40,000 clones, around 92% recorded once. This CDR3 has 15 residues. Germline CDR1 SEHNR, CDR2 FQNEAQ (reference sequence). Trimming removed 6 bases at V and 3 bases at J, with 14 bases between. This TCR was sampled from an adult with an advanced solid tumor such as melanoma, head and neck, liver or kidney cancer. Specimen: CD4+ or CD8+ T cells sorted from blood, collected in a trial of the OX40 agonist ivuxolimab. The genes are TRBV7-9 and TRBJ1-4; D remains unclear. The CDR3 DNA reads as TGTGCCAGCAGTCGCCTAAATTCGGCTAATGAAAAACTGTTTTTT. It translates to CASSRLNSANEKLFF. The variable domain in full, completed from reference TRBV7-9 and TRBJ1-4, reads DTGVSQNPRHKITKRGQNVTFRCDPISEHNRLYWYRQTLGQGPEFLTYFQNEAQLEKSRLLSDRFSAERPKGSFSTLEIQRTEQGDSAMYLCASSRLNSANEKLFFGSGTQLSVL.